A selection of T cell receptor beta chains follows, all from one sample in a study of cytomegalovirus exposure and HLA in healthy donors. TCRdb's copy holds only in-frame clones and misses some; the assay was immunoSEQ multiplex PCR. The repertoire holds some 180,000 clones, with less than 80% as singletons. The sample taken for sequencing was PBMCs. Receptors were obtained from a woman in her 30s in good health and CMV-seropositive. CDR3s include the opening cysteine and the closing phenylalanine or tryptophan. A D gene is named only where the DNA matches it firmly. The size of a clone is reported for some rows only, either as once, few or many, or as a class for expanded clones.

CDR3 DNA,CDR3 protein,clone size,V gene,J gene,D gene
TGTGCCAGCAGCTTAACAGGGCGGGATGGCTACACCTTC,CASSLTGRDGYTF,.,TRBV7-9,TRBJ1-2,.
TGTGCCAGCAGTGAACTTATCCGCGGGGGCCCCACAGATACGCAGTATTTT,CASSELIRGGPTDTQYF,.,TRBV6-1,TRBJ2-3,.
TGTGCCAGCAGGGAGGACGTAAGCTCCTACAATGAGCAGTTCTTC,CASREDVSSYNEQFF,.,TRBV27,TRBJ2-1,.
TGTGCCAGCAGTGAAGCCGGATCTCCGGGCACCCCAGGGGACTTC,CASSEAGSPGTPGDF,.,TRBV2,TRBJ2-7,.
TGTGCCAGCACCGAACTAGCGGAGTACGATGAGCAGTACTTC,CASTELAEYDEQYF,.,TRBV6-6,TRBJ2-7,TRBD2
TGTGCCAGCAGTGTGCGGATAGGTGGCACCGGGGAGCTGTTTTTT,CASSVRIGGTGELFF,few,TRBV6-4,TRBJ2-2,.
TGTGCCAGCAGCTTAGCGACAGGGGGCAATCAGCCCCAGCATTTT,CASSLATGGNQPQHF,.,TRBV7-9,TRBJ1-5,TRBD1
TGTGCCAGCAGCCAACAGGGGGACACTGAAGCTTTCTTT,CASSQQGDTEAFF,few,TRBV7-9,TRBJ1-1,TRBD1
TGTGCCACCAGCAGGGGCAGGGTCGACGGCTACACCTTC,CATSRGRVDGYTF,.,TRBV15,TRBJ1-2,.
TGTGCCAGCAGCTCTTACAGGGGGAGCTCCTACGAGCAGTACTTC,CASSSYRGSSYEQYF,.,TRBV7-8,TRBJ2-7,TRBD1
TGTGCCTGGAGGGGGACAGGGGGTCAGCCCCAGCATTTT,CAWRGTGGQPQHF,.,TRBV30,TRBJ1-5,TRBD1
TGTGCCAGCAGCTTGGGACTAGCGGGGCCCTACGAGCAGTACTTC,CASSLGLAGPYEQYF,.,TRBV5-4,TRBJ2-7,TRBD2
TGCGCCAGCACCTCTTCCCAGAGCACAGATACGCAGTATTTT,CASTSSQSTDTQYF,.,TRBV5-1,TRBJ2-3,.
TGCGCCAGCAGCCGCCAGGTTGAAGACTATGGCTACACCTTC,CASSRQVEDYGYTF,.,TRBV4-1,TRBJ1-2,.
TGTGCCAGCACCCAGGAGGGACAGGGGGCGGGGGGCTACACCTTC,CASTQEGQGAGGYTF,.,TRBV9,TRBJ1-2,TRBD1
TGTGCCAGCAGTTTAGGCCTAGCGGGTTATAATGAGCAGTTCTTC,CASSLGLAGYNEQFF,.,TRBV27,TRBJ2-1,TRBD2
TGCGCCAGCAGCGCAGGCGCTGCGGGGAACTATGGCTACACCTTC,CASSAGAAGNYGYTF,.,TRBV5-1,TRBJ1-2,.
TGTGCCATCAGACAGGGGGGGGCCTACGAGCAGTACTTC,CAIRQGGAYEQYF,.,TRBV10-3,TRBJ2-7,.
TGTGCCAGCAGTTATCCGGGACAGGGTTACGAGCAGTACTTC,CASSYPGQGYEQYF,.,TRBV28,TRBJ2-7,TRBD1
TGTGCCAGCAGCCGGGAGTTTTCTGGCAATCAGCCCCAGCATTTT,CASSREFSGNQPQHF,few,TRBV7-8,TRBJ1-5,.
TGCGCCAGCAGCCAAGATCAGTCTCAGTATCAGCCCCAGCATTTT,CASSQDQSQYQPQHF,.,TRBV4-3,TRBJ1-5,.
TGCGCCAGCAGCCAAGAGGAGAGTAGCTTTAGCTCCTACGAGCAGTACTTC,CASSQEESSFSSYEQYF,.,TRBV4-3,TRBJ2-7,.
TGTGCCAGCCGACAGGGGCCCTACGAGCAGTACTTC,CASRQGPYEQYF,.,TRBV5-5,TRBJ2-7,TRBD1
TGTGCCAGTACAATAAGCAGCGGCACTGAAGCTTTCTTT,CASTISSGTEAFF,.,TRBV6-5,TRBJ1-1,.
TGCGCCAGCAGCCAAGACCACTCCTACGAGCAGTACTTC,CASSQDHSYEQYF,.,TRBV4-3,TRBJ2-7,.
TGCAGCGCCAGCGGGACAGGGGTAACTGAAGCTTTCTTT,CSASGTGVTEAFF,.,TRBV29-1,TRBJ1-1,TRBD1
TGTGCCTGGAAAGGCGGGAGGGGAGATACGCAGTATTTT,CAWKGGRGDTQYF,.,TRBV30,TRBJ2-3,TRBD2
TGCGCCAGCAGCCCGTTTTTAAAGGGGGACACTGAAGCTTTCTTT,CASSPFLKGDTEAFF,.,TRBV4-1,TRBJ1-1,.
TGTGCCAGTAGTATCGGTTTCGATTACAATGAGCAGTTCTTC,CASSIGFDYNEQFF,.,TRBV19,TRBJ2-1,.
TGTGCCACCAGCAGGGTCCCCTGGAGGACCCCTTCCGAGCAGTACTTC,CATSRVPWRTPSEQYF,.,TRBV15,TRBJ2-7,.
TGTGCCAGCAGCTCCTCCCACTCCCGGGTTAGCACTGAAGCTTTCTTT,CASSSSHSRVSTEAFF,.,TRBV13,TRBJ1-1,.
TGCGCCAGCAGCTTTTTAACCGGGACTAATGAAAAACTGTTTTTT,CASSFLTGTNEKLFF,.,TRBV5-1,TRBJ1-4,.
TGCGCCAGCAGCCCGCACTCGCTTTTTCGGGCGGGAAGATCCTACGAGCAGTACTTC,CASSPHSLFRAGRSYEQYF,once,TRBV5-1,TRBJ2-7,.
TGTGCCAGCAGTACCCGACTAGCGGATTTCTACAATGAGCAGTTCTTC,CASSTRLADFYNEQFF,few,TRBV27,TRBJ2-1,TRBD2
TGTGCCAGCAGCCGACGGAGACAGGCCTTGGAAGCTTTCTTT,CASSRRRQALEAFF,.,TRBV27,TRBJ1-1,.
TGTGCCAGCAGTGCGGGCTCCTACAATGAGCAGTTCTTC,CASSAGSYNEQFF,.,TRBV6-4,TRBJ2-1,.
TGCGCCAGCAGCCCCGGACAGCGAGAGCAGTACTTC,CASSPGQREQYF,.,TRBV5-1,TRBJ2-7,.
TGTGCCAGCAGCTTCGTCTTGGACTCCCAAAACGAGCAGTACTTC,CASSFVLDSQNEQYF,.,TRBV7-2,TRBJ2-7,.
TGTGCCAGCAGCTGGGGACAGTCCATCGAGCAGTACTTC,CASSWGQSIEQYF,.,TRBV7-8,TRBJ2-7,TRBD1
TGCGCCAGCAGTGAGGAGGGGGTCGCCTACGAGCAGTACTTC,CASSEEGVAYEQYF,.,TRBV10-2,TRBJ2-7,.
TGCGCCAGCGGCCCCGGGACAGGGGGCTACGAGCAGTACTTC,CASGPGTGGYEQYF,.,TRBV5-1,TRBJ2-7,TRBD1
TGCGCCAGCAGCCAAAATCGACAGGGGAACTACGAGCAGTACTTC,CASSQNRQGNYEQYF,.,TRBV4-1,TRBJ2-7,TRBD1
TGTGCCAGCGGCAGACAGGGGGCGTACGGCTACACCTTC,CASGRQGAYGYTF,.,TRBV6-1,TRBJ1-2,TRBD1
TGTGCCAGCAGTGGACAGGGTTATGGCTACACCTTC,CASSGQGYGYTF,.,TRBV6-1,TRBJ1-2,TRBD1